One sample yielded the 9 T cell receptor beta chains listed below, sequenced in a study of response to subunit inactivated influenza vaccine. TCRdb re-derived calls from the RT-PCR reads in MiXCR, one entry per CDR3 protein. The data show more than 150,000 distinct CDR3 sequences, with approximately 8.7% seen just once and roughly a tenth held by the top ten. The sample consisted of non-naive T cells sorted from PBMCs, taken on the day of vaccination. These receptors were collected from a man aged 50-60 years who received an inactivated influenza vaccine.

This clonotype was seen many times. This chain joins TRBV4-3 and TRBJ2-7; tentative D call: TRBD1 (6 bases). Trimming pared 0 bases from V and 2 bases from J, leaving 8 bases between. CDR3 length equals 14 residues. The germline gives CDR1 LGHNA, CDR2 YSLEER. The CDR3 DNA reads TGCGCCAGCAGCCAAGACCAGGGGCCCTACGAGCAGTACTTC. This encodes CASSQDQGPYEQYF.

This clonotype was counted only a few times. The V and J genes are TRBV27 and TRBJ2-7; perhaps TRBD2 as D (5 bases). Germline V lookup: CDR1 MNHEY, CDR2 SMNVEV (reference sequence). V lost 6 bases to trimming and J lost 6 bases, with 15 bases between them. The CDR3 length is 13 residues. CDR3 nucleotide sequence: TGTGCCAGCAGACCTCCCGGACTTACCGAGCAGTACTTC. This translates into CASRPPGLTEQYF.

The sample holds many counts of this clonotype. The chain carries TRBV7-9 and TRBJ1-1; unclear D gene. CDR3 length: 14 residues. Germline V gene data show CDR1 as SEHNR and CDR2 as FQNEAQ (reference sequence). V was clipped by 9 bases and J by 4 bases, with 18 bases between them. This CDR3 reads CASQSLGSITEAFF. The CDR3 DNA follows: TGTGCCAGTCAGAGCTTGGGCAGCATCACTGAAGCTTTCTTT.

This clonotype was found many times. V and J are TRBV2 and TRBJ1-6, with TRBD1 matching 7 bases. J lost 6 bases, V lost 5 bases, and 7 bases had no gene match. CDR1 and CDR2 from the germline V gene are SNHLY and FYNNEI. The CDR3 runs to 15 residues. CDR3 DNA sequence: TGTGCCAGCAGTAAGGACAGGTCTCGTAATTCACCCCTCCACTTT. Translation: CASSKDRSRNSPLHF.

The chain links TRBV27 to TRBJ2-7; TRBD1 matches 10 bases. Per germline, CDR1 MNHEY and CDR2 SMNVEV (reference sequence). V shed 6 bases and J 4 bases; nucleotides not matched to a gene: 9. The CDR3 totals 15 residues. The CDR3 DNA reads as TGTGCCAGCAGCCTTGGGACAGGGGATCTTTACGAGCAGTACTTC. This translates into CASSLGTGDLYEQYF.

The chain joins TRBV14 to TRBJ2-1, with a tentative D call TRBD2 (6 bases). Trimming stripped 0 bases from V and 2 bases from J, with 11 bases between. In germline, CDR1 is SGHDN, CDR2 FVKESK. The CDR3 runs to 16 residues. This chain's CDR3 is CASSQDLGLTYNEQFF. CDR3 bases: TGTGCCAGCAGCCAAGATCTGGGACTTACCTACAATGAGCAGTTCTTC. The whole variable domain, filled in from reference TRBV14 and TRBJ2-1, reads EAGVTQFPSHSVIEKGQTVTLRCDPISGHDNLYWYRRVMGKEIKFLLHFVKESKQDESGMPNNRFLAERTGGTYSTLKVQPAELEDSGVYFCASSQDLGLTYNEQFFGPGTRLTVL.

This clonotype was observed at least ten times. The chain carries TRBV3-1 and TRBJ2-7; TRBD1 agrees at 8 bases. The trim removed 0 bases at V and 2 bases at J, leaving 9 bases unmatched. Per germline, CDR1 LGHDT and CDR2 YNNKEL (reference sequence). This CDR3 comprises 17 residues. The CDR3 DNA reads as TGTGCCAGCAGCCAAGAAGCCGACAGGGGATTTGCCTACGAGCAGTACTTC. Translated: CASSQEADRGFAYEQYF.

The chain combines TRBV6-2 or TRBV6-3 with TRBJ1-4; D gene uncertain. This CDR3 is built from 16 residues. Trimming took 6 bases from V and 0 from J, leaving 14 bases between them. Per the germline V gene, CDR1 is MNHEY and CDR2 is SVGEGT. CDR3 coding DNA: TGTGCCAGCAGGAACAGTTCCCTCTCAACTAATGAAAAACTGTTTTTT. Protein: CASRNSSLSTNEKLFF.

This clonotype appeared a few times. J is TRBJ2-7 and V is TRBV6-2 or TRBV6-3; 8 bases map to TRBD1. Germline-derived CDR1 and CDR2 are MNHEY and SVGEGT. Trimming cost V 2 bases and J 5 bases; bases outside gene matches: 8. This CDR3 region has 15 residues. The CDR3 reads CASSYPGTGVHEQYF. The CDR3 region has the DNA TGTGCCAGCAGTTACCCGGGGACAGGCGTCCACGAGCAGTACTTC.